This paragraph covers one T cell receptor beta chain sequence. Recruits, aged roughly 18 to 100 years, lived in 20 to 30 US areas. Germline CDR1 reads MNHEY; CDR2 reads SVGAGI. The CDR3 has 15 residues. V lost 6 bases, J lost 4 bases, and 11 bases stayed unmatched. These data belong to a study of blood T cell repertoires in COVID-19. The wider study: Researchers got acute and convalescent COVID-19 samples from the United States, Italy and Spain.

Profiling relied on immunoSEQ multiplex PCR, and the TCRdb table lists in-frame clones only, not all of them. The top ten hold around 17% of the sample, which has about 190,000 clones, around 82% seen once. V and J are TRBV6-5 and TRBJ1-1, with 7 bases that match TRBD1. This clonotype was sampled from a woman aged 45 to 65 with acute COVID-19. Sequencing was performed on PBMCs or T cells enriched from blood (not recorded which). The CDR3 region has the DNA TGTGCCAGCAGCCCAGGCAGGGGGTCGAGCACTGAAGCTTTCTTT. It translates to CASSPGRGSSTEAFF.